This T cell receptor beta chain was sequenced for a study of shared clonotypes between healthy human individuals (dated by TCRdb to about 2020). Study-level background: The cohort comprised a couple of women and three men aged 18 to 49 years. For each donor, CD4 naive and CD4 memory were each run on three plates, CD8 naive on two plates, and CD8 memory on one plate. Blood TCR repertoires of about five healthy adults were deeply sequenced to estimate repertoire size and the extent of clonotype sharing between individuals. To increase sequencing depth and limit assay-specific biases, TCR repertoire library preparation and sequencing were carried out by different laboratories using diverse techniques. Leukapheresis yielded between about 0.9 and 9.5 billion PBMCs per donor.

TCR CDR3 regions were amplified from genomic DNA by multiplex PCR using the deep immunoSEQ assay. Genomic DNA extracted from each cell subset was distributed evenly over all wells of several immunoSEQ 96-well plates, and each plate served as one replicate. Each replicate PCR for sorted subsets received 150 to 250 ng genomic DNA, equal to 30,000 or so T cell genomes. Purified libraries were measured with a Qubit 3.0 fluorometer, size-checked on a Bioanalyzer 2100, and measured again with the KAPA Library Quantification kit. Every immunoSEQ 96-well plate was sequenced on a separate single-read 150-cycle Illumina NextSeq 550 flow cell. In the authors' own workflow: Because only junctional sequences without quality scores were contained in the immunoSEQ output, filtering matching that applied to full-length reads could not be performed. To assign V/J genes and CDR3, sequences were annotated using PyIR, a Python wrapper for IgBLAST v1.9, with IMGT germline references. Reads with weak V/J assignments (E-value above 1e-6), missing CDR3, stop codons, out-of-frame junctions, or ambiguous translated residues were removed. A V3J clonotype was defined by an identical inferred V gene, J gene, and CDR3 amino acid sequence. Percentage overlap between repertoires was computed as shared unique clonotypes divided by the size of the smaller repertoire. Repertoire richness was assessed with RTK rarefaction, the Chao1 estimator, and Recon v2.1 estimates of unobserved clonotypes. Generation probabilities were computed with OLGA for all TCRbeta clonotypes obtained by the gDNA method from a handful of donors. The table was pulled from immuneACCESS by TCRdb, which kept in-frame rearrangements only. Such tables lose some clones; where checked, under half of the loss comes from unresolved V genes, and the rest has no known cause. V, J and clone size are those of that table, while D and trimming were read from the DNA. The sample table records millions of clones; roughly 96% of these occur just once. More than 0.1% of the sample goes to the ten largest clones.

The CDR3 measures 15 amino acids from cysteine to phenylalanine. Here the CDR3 DNA is all that survives: 45 bases in frame from base 1. Via the germline V gene, CDR1 is SGHVS and CDR2 FQNEAQ. V drops 0 bases and J drops 4 bases, leaving 9 bases in between. The donors were healthy, HIV-negative adults who had no recently reported acute infections or vaccinations. Only Caucasian adults living in Nashville, Tennessee, USA were represented among the donors. CD4+ T cells were enriched by magnetic negative selection; naive cells were then positively selected on CD45RA, and the negative fraction formed the memory subset. Blood was collected by leukapheresis, and PBMCs were isolated by Ficoll-Histopaque density gradient centrifugation and then cryopreserved in liquid nitrogen vapor phase. Purity and quantity of every magnetically sorted T cell population were checked by analytical flow cytometry. From each sorted fraction, genomic DNA was isolated and quantified by UV absorbance on a Nanodrop 2000c.

This clone has just one count. Its antigen remains undetermined. Base qualities are not recorded, but no much larger clone differs from it by a single base. Overall study outcomes, separate from this receptor: Naive subsets generally had larger estimated clonotype richness than memory subsets did. Because the study included only a small number of donors, the genetic and exposure-history diversity represented was limited. Only blood was sampled, and tissue TCR repertoires likely differ from those in blood. Sharing across a handful of donors was observed for 4.5% to 6.5% of naive CD4, less than 4% of naive CD8, roughly 2.3% of memory CD4, and roughly 0.4% of memory CD8 clonotypes. Rarefaction of sorted-subset datasets indicated incomplete sequencing despite the large sequencing depth. Compared with non-shared clonotypes, clonotypes shared by all four sorted-subset donors had higher generation probabilities. Pairwise subsampling indicated that sequencing depth was expected to affect the degree of clonotype sharing among donors.

This clonotype was obtained from a man aged 18 to 30 in good health. Sequenced input: naive CD4+ T cells sorted from blood. The sample's cell subset or site, from its label and the paper: CD45RA+ positively selected. Recombination linked TRBV7-8 to TRBJ2-2; the D gene assignment is ambiguous. The CDR3 reads CASSLAPQFTGELFF. Here is the DNA: TGTGCCAGCAGCTTAGCCCCGCAGTTCACCGGGGAGCTGTTTTTT.